Listed here are 23 T cell receptor beta chains from one sample, sequenced in a study of cytomegalovirus exposure and HLA in healthy donors. PCR amplification relied on 60 Vbeta primers (plus 13 Jbeta primers). Generated by immunoSEQ multiplex PCR, the TCRdb table keeps only in-frame clones and is missing some. The sample lists roughly 60,000 clones, approximately 75% occurring once. The source material was PBMCs. These receptor sequences come from a woman between 40 and 50 years old in good health and CMV-seropositive.

The rearrangement uses TRBV2 and TRBJ2-1; 12 nucleotides match TRBD2. Per the germline V gene, CDR1 is SNHLY and CDR2 is FYNNEI. Unmatched junction bases numbered 7, after V lost 1 base and J lost 9 bases. The CDR3 runs to 16 residues. The CDR3 nucleotides read TGTGCCAGCAGTGAAGGGCTAGCGGGGGGGCCGAGTGAGCAGTTCTTC. Translation gives CASSEGLAGGPSEQFF.

The V and J genes are TRBV5-6 and TRBJ2-3; D gene uncertain. This CDR3 has 12 amino acids. Germline V lookup: CDR1 SGHDT, CDR2 YYEEEE. Trimming stripped 1 base from V and 4 bases from J, with 4 bases between. The DNA for the CDR3 is TGTGCCAGCAGCTTGCCTCCAGATACGCAGTATTTT. Its protein is CASSLPPDTQYF.

The chain recombines TRBV7-2 with TRBJ1-1, with a possible D match to TRBD1 (6 bases). Germline loops: CDR1 SGHTA, CDR2 FQGNSA. Trimming removed 5 bases at V and 0 bases at J, with 16 bases between. The CDR3 has 16 amino acids. CDR3 coding DNA: TGTGCCAGCAGCCCAGGACAGACCTTCATGAACACTGAAGCTTTCTTT. Amino acid sequence: CASSPGQTFMNTEAFF.

This clone appeared once. This rearrangement joins TRBV9 to TRBJ2-5, with D perhaps matching TRBD2 (6 bases). The germline V and J ends were trimmed by 0 bases and 5 bases, with 11 bases remaining between them. The CDR3 runs to 14 residues. CDR1 and CDR2 (germline): SGDLS, YYNGEE. CDR3 coding DNA: TGTGCCAGCAGCGTAGGTGGCGGAGGGGAGACCCAGTACTTC. This translates into CASSVGGGGETQYF.

The rearrangement uses TRBV19 and TRBJ2-3; 7 nucleotides agree with TRBD2. The ends lost 4 bases at V and 1 base at J; junction bases unmatched: 8. The CDR3 totals 16 residues. Germline V gene lookup returns CDR1 LNHDA and CDR2 SQIVND (reference sequence). This CDR3 is CASSTGGLVGTDTQYF. Here the CDR3 DNA reads TGTGCCAGTAGTACGGGGGGACTCGTGGGCACAGATACGCAGTATTTT.

The J gene is TRBJ2-2, the V gene TRBV5-1; D not certain. V lost 0 bases, J lost 1 base, and 7 bases lay in between. The CDR3 is 15 amino acids. Germline-derived CDR1 and CDR2 are SGHRS and YFSETQ. CDR3 DNA: TGCGCCAGCAGCTTGGATACACGGAACACCGGGGAGCTGTTTTTT. Amino acids: CASSLDTRNTGELFF.

The chain joins TRBV6-5 to TRBJ2-7; 8 nucleotides agree with TRBD1. V dropped 4 bases and J dropped 0; count of bases not matched to a gene: 8. The V gene's germline CDR1 is MNHEY and CDR2 SVGAGI. The CDR3 has 16 amino acids. CDR3 DNA: TGTGCCAGCAGTTTGGACAGGGATTGGAACTCCTACGAGCAGTACTTC. Its translation: CASSLDRDWNSYEQYF.

This sequence joins TRBV6-7 and TRBJ2-1; TRBD1 might be the D (10 bases). TRBV6-7 carries the ORF label, with uncertain function. The V end lost 9 bases, the J end lost 8 bases, and 35 bases lay between the germline ends. CDR3 size: 19 residues. The CDR3 nucleotides read TGTGCCAGTCCATGGGGGACAGGGGAAGCGGGGGGATCACCCCATGAGCAGTTCTTC. It encodes CASPWGTGEAGGSPHEQFF.

The sample holds a few counts of this clone. The rearrangement links TRBV7-9 to TRBJ1-5; D not resolved. The germline V gene has CDR1 SEHNR and CDR2 FQNEAQ (reference sequence). Trimming cost V 4 bases and J 3 bases, with 10 bases left between them. The length of the CDR3 is 14 residues. CDR3 coding DNA: TGTGCCAGCAGCTCTGACTGGAACAATCAGCCCCAGCATTTT. Translated, it gives CASSSDWNNQPQHF.

The chain carries TRBV19 and TRBJ1-1, with 10 bases aligning to TRBD1. In germline, CDR1 is LNHDA, CDR2 SQIVND (reference sequence). CDR3 length: 16 residues. V gave up 6 bases and J gave up 5 bases; unmatched junction bases: 12. Here the CDR3 DNA reads TGTGCCAGTAGGGGGACCGGGACAGGGGCTGGGACTGAAGCTTTCTTT. As protein: CASRGTGTGAGTEAFF.

This chain connects TRBV5-1 to TRBJ2-3; TRBD2 aligns across 13 bases. V dropped 3 bases and J dropped 2; count of bases not matched to a gene: 6. The CDR3 totals 17 residues. Germline V gives CDR1 SGHRS, CDR2 YFSETQ. Here the CDR3 DNA reads TGCGCCAGCAGCTCCGGACTAGCGGGGGCCTCCACAGATACGCAGTATTTT. It translates to CASSSGLAGASTDTQYF. The full variable domain, completed using reference TRBV5-1 and TRBJ2-3, is KAGVTQTPRYLIKTRGQQVTLSCSPISGHRSVSWYQQTPGQGLQFLFEYFSETQRNKGNFPGRFSGRQFSNSRSEMNVSTLELGDSALYLCASSSGLAGASTDTQYFGPGTRLTVL.

The genes are TRBV5-6 and TRBJ1-1; TRBD1 might be the D (6 bases). The V gene's germline CDR1 is SGHDT and CDR2 YYEEEE. V was cut by 2 bases and J by 0 bases, with 17 bases left in between. The CDR3 is 17 residues long. This chain's CDR3 is CASSLWTAGRMNTEAFF. CDR3 DNA: TGTGCCAGCAGCTTATGGACAGCTGGCAGGATGAACACTGAAGCTTTCTTT.

J is TRBJ1-1 and V is TRBV28; tentatively, D is TRBD1 (6 bases). The CDR3 runs to 14 residues. V lost 5 bases and J 2 bases, leaving 12 bases between the germline ends. Per germline, CDR1 MDHEN and CDR2 SYDVKM. The CDR3: CASSLTGINTEAFF. In nucleotides, the CDR3 is TGTGCCAGCAGTCTGACAGGCATAAACACTGAAGCTTTCTTT.

The chain combines TRBV28 with TRBJ2-7, with 8 bases matching TRBD1. The CDR3 consists of 16 residues. Per germline, CDR1 MDHEN and CDR2 SYDVKM. V lost 2 bases to trimming and J lost 3 bases; unmatched junction nucleotides: 9. The CDR3: CASSLGSTGDYYEQYF. The DNA of the CDR3 is TGTGCCAGCAGTTTAGGTTCGACAGGGGATTACTACGAGCAGTACTTC. The whole variable domain, remainder taken from reference TRBV28 and TRBJ2-7, is DVKVTQSSRYLVKRTGEKVFLECVQDMDHENMFWYRQDPGLGLRLIYFSYDVKMKEKGDIPEGYSVSREKKERFSLILESASTNQTSMYLCASSLGSTGDYYEQYFGPGTRLTVT.

This clone showed up just a few times. The genes are TRBV27 and TRBJ1-3; 9 bases are shared with TRBD1. This CDR3 comprises 15 residues. Germline CDR1 MNHEY, CDR2 SMNVEV (reference sequence). With 7 bases clipped from V and 3 bases from J, the junction kept 7 bases outside the gene matches. The CDR3 bases are TGTGCCAGCAATTCCCGGGACAGGGATGGAAACACCATATATTTT. Encoded protein: CASNSRDRDGNTIYF.

V gene TRBV5-6 combines with J gene TRBJ1-1, with TRBD1 as a possible D gene (5 bases). Trimming took 0 bases from V and 2 from J, leaving 17 bases between them. This CDR3 has 17 residues. Germline V lookup: CDR1 SGHDT, CDR2 YYEEEE. The CDR3 DNA reads as TGTGCCAGCAGCTTGGGCGTTTGGGGGGAGGATAACACTGAAGCTTTCTTT. Translating gives CASSLGVWGEDNTEAFF. The variable domain in full, completed from reference TRBV5-6 and TRBJ1-1, reads DAGVTQSPTHLIKTRGQQVTLRCSPKSGHDTVSWYQQALGQGPQFIFQYYEEEERQRGNFPDRFSGHQFPNYSSELNVNALLLGDSALYLCASSLGVWGEDNTEAFFGQGTRLTVV.

V gene TRBV6-5 combines with J gene TRBJ2-7, with a tentative D call TRBD1 (6 bases). This CDR3 region has 14 residues. CDR1 and CDR2 from the germline V gene are MNHEY and SVGAGI. Trimming pared 2 bases from V and 8 bases from J, leaving 16 bases between. CDR3: CASSYTSGQTKQYF. The CDR3 DNA reads as TGTGCCAGCAGTTACACCTCGGGACAAACTAAGCAGTACTTC.

The chain links TRBV7-9 to TRBJ2-2, with TRBD1 matching 8 bases. The CDR3 runs 16 residues. Per the germline V gene, CDR1 is SEHNR and CDR2 is FQNEAQ (reference sequence). Germline trimming cut 2 bases from V and 2 bases from J; bases unmatched to any gene: 4. The CDR3 sequence: CASSLSDRVNTGELFF. CDR3 nucleotide sequence: TGTGCCAGCAGCTTATCGGACAGGGTTAACACCGGGGAGCTGTTTTTT.

The V and J genes are TRBV5-6 and TRBJ1-5; possible D gene TRBD1, 5 bases. V was shortened by 1 base and J by 8 bases, with 19 bases between the two germline ends. CDR1 SGHDT and CDR2 YYEEEE come from the germline V gene. The CDR3 covers 16 residues. CDR3 protein: CASSLLGRGGLEPQHF. The CDR3 coding sequence is TGTGCCAGCAGCTTGCTCGGTCGGGGGGGGTTGGAGCCCCAGCATTTT.

This chain uses TRBV2 with TRBJ1-2; no reliable D call. CDR1 SNHLY and CDR2 FYNNEI come from the germline V gene. This CDR3 contains 14 residues. Trimming took 3 bases from V and 2 from J, leaving 10 bases between them. This CDR3 reads CASSEVRLNYGYTF. CDR3 in DNA: TGTGCCAGCAGTGAGGTCAGGTTAAACTATGGCTACACCTTC. Together with reference TRBV2 and TRBJ1-2, the CDR3 gives the full variable domain: EPEVTQTPSHQVTQMGQEVILRCVPISNHLYFYWYRQILGQKVEFLVSFYNNEISEKSEIFDDQFSVERPDGSNFTLKIRSTKLEDSAMYFCASSEVRLNYGYTFGSGTRLTVV.

The table lists this clone with a count of one. The V call is TRBV7-9, the J call TRBJ2-1, with a possible D match to TRBD1 (7 bases). In germline, CDR1 is SEHNR, CDR2 FQNEAQ (reference sequence). V lost 5 bases and J 10 bases, leaving 24 bases between the germline ends. The CDR3 spans 16 residues. The CDR3 DNA is TGTGCCAGCAGCATAGGAGGGGGCGCCGACCTTCGAGAGCAGTTCTTC. Translation: CASSIGGGADLREQFF.

This rearrangement joins TRBV5-4 to TRBJ2-3, with unresolved D. Trimming cost V 5 bases and J 2 bases, with 12 bases left between them. There are 14 residues in the CDR3. In germline, CDR1 is SGHNT, CDR2 YYREEE (reference sequence). The CDR3 here is CASRPPQHTDTQYF. CDR3 coding DNA: TGTGCCAGCAGGCCTCCACAGCACACAGATACGCAGTATTTT. Full variable domain (missing parts from reference TRBV5-4 and TRBJ2-3): ETGVTQSPTHLIKTRGQQVTLRCSSQSGHNTVSWYQQALGQGPQFIFQYYREEENGRGNFPPRFSGLQFPNYSSELNVNALELDDSALYLCASRPPQHTDTQYFGPGTRLTVL.

The chain carries TRBV6-1 and TRBJ2-7; TRBD2 aligns across 9 bases. The V gene's germline CDR1 is MNHNS and CDR2 SASEGT. V shed 4 bases and J 0 bases; nucleotides not matched to a gene: 4. The CDR3 is 15 residues long. The CDR3 DNA is TGTGCCAGCAGTGTGCCTAGCGGGGACTCCTACGAGCAGTACTTC. It yields the protein CASSVPSGDSYEQYF.